The rows below give T cell receptor beta chains drawn from one sample of a study of blood T cell dynamics during melanoma immunotherapy. Only in-frame clones appear in the TCRdb table, and some are missing; sequencing was by immunoSEQ multiplex PCR. The repertoire holds roughly 9,000 clones, with approximately 85% as singletons. The sample was blood, taken from a patient treated with checkpoint blockade. Receptor source: a human donor with melanoma. CDR3s include the opening cysteine and the closing phenylalanine or tryptophan. The order of the fields is D gene, J gene, V gene, clone size, CDR3 protein, CDR3 DNA. The D gene is left open where the match is weak. Expanded clones get a size class; other rows say once, few or many, or leave the size out.

>NA|TRBJ2-6|TRBV5-6|NA
CASSPVALRSSGANVLTF
TGTGCCAGCAGCCCTGTGGCACTTCGGAGCTCTGGGGCCAACGTCCTGACTTTC
>NA|TRBJ1-1|TRBV6-1|NA
CASVKRMNTEAFF
TGTGCCAGCGTGAAAAGAATGAACACTGAAGCTTTCTTT
>NA|TRBJ2-7|TRBV2|few
CASSEWTARYEQYF
TGTGCCAGCAGTGAGTGGACTGCTCGCTACGAGCAGTACTTC
>NA|TRBJ2-2|TRBV9|NA
CASSVEGPTGINTGELFF
TGTGCCAGCAGCGTAGAAGGCCCGACAGGCATCAACACCGGGGAGCTGTTTTTT
>NA|TRBJ1-1|TRBV5-1|NA
CASGGKADTEAFF
TGCGCCAGTGGGGGGAAAGCGGACACTGAAGCTTTCTTT
>NA|TRBJ2-5|TRBV14|NA
CASSQPISTETEDQETQYF
TGTGCCAGCAGCCAACCTATTTCCACCGAGACCGAAGACCAAGAGACCCAGTACTTC
>TRBD1|TRBJ1-6|TRBV9|NA
CASSFSAQGDSPLHF
TGTGCCAGCAGCTTTTCCGCCCAGGGGGATTCACCCCTCCACTTT
>NA|TRBJ2-5|TRBV19|NA
CASSQGLLQETQYF
TGTGCCAGTAGTCAAGGTCTACTCCAGGAGACCCAGTACTTC
>NA|TRBJ2-5|TRBV9|NA
CASSVEGGWETQYF
TGTGCCAGCAGCGTAGAGGGGGGATGGGAGACCCAGTACTTC
>NA|TRBJ2-7|TRBV15|NA
CATSLSNRRPYEQYF
TGTGCCACCAGCCTTTCCAACAGGAGACCCTACGAGCAGTACTTC
>TRBD1|TRBJ2-2|TRBV27|NA
CASSSQGVRGTGELFF
TGTGCCAGCAGTTCACAGGGGGTTCGTGGCACCGGGGAGCTGTTTTTT
>NA|TRBJ1-5|TRBV4-2|NA
CASSQDPKGDYFNQPQHF
TGTGCCAGCAGCCAAGACCCGAAGGGGGATTACTTCAATCAGCCCCAGCATTTT
>NA|TRBJ1-3|TRBV6-6|NA
CASSYGQGSGNTIYF
TGTGCCAGCAGTTACGGGCAGGGCTCTGGAAACACCATATATTTT
>NA|TRBJ2-7|TRBV27|NA
CASSLYGPPFAEQYF
TGTGCCAGCAGTTTATACGGGCCCCCATTCGCCGAGCAGTACTTC
>NA|TRBJ2-3|TRBV19|once
CASSIADTQYF
TGTGCCAGTAGTATCGCAGATACGCAGTATTTT
>NA|TRBJ1-3|TRBV10-3|NA
CAISEPSQRSGNTIYF
TGTGCCATCAGTGAGCCCAGTCAACGCTCTGGAAACACCATATATTTT
>TRBD1|TRBJ1-2|TRBV5-1|NA
CASSLDGQGNPGYTF
TGCGCCAGCAGCTTAGATGGACAGGGCAACCCTGGCTACACCTTC
>NA|TRBJ1-6|TRBV7-8|NA
CASQKQVYNSPLHF
TGTGCCAGCCAAAAACAGGTGTATAATTCACCCCTCCACTTT
>NA|TRBJ1-2|TRBV15|NA
CATSRELAGPGYTF
TGTGCCACCAGCAGAGAACTGGCAGGGCCTGGCTACACCTTC
>NA|TRBJ2-1|TRBV7-9|NA
CASSSTAPGDNEQFF
TGTGCCAGCAGCTCCACCGCTCCAGGGGACAATGAGCAGTTCTTC
>TRBD2|TRBJ2-1|TRBV7-2|NA
CASSLAAGGLNEQFF
TGTGCCAGCAGCTTAGCAGCGGGGGGTCTCAATGAGCAGTTCTTC
>NA|TRBJ2-7|TRBV19|NA
CASSIKGLDYEQYF
TGTGCCAGTAGTATTAAGGGACTGGACTACGAGCAGTACTTC
>TRBD1|TRBJ2-7|TRBV6-6|NA
CASRWTGPPDEQYF
TGTGCCAGCAGATGGACAGGGCCCCCTGACGAGCAGTACTTC
>NA|TRBJ1-4|TRBV13|NA
CASSPDGREKLFF
TGTGCCAGCAGCCCCGATGGACGGGAAAAACTGTTTTTT
>TRBD1|TRBJ2-5|TRBV25-1|NA
CASSEGFRTGGYQETQYF
TGTGCCAGCAGTGAAGGGTTTAGGACAGGGGGGTACCAAGAGACCCAGTACTTC
>NA|TRBJ1-4|TRBV12-5|NA
CASGPIGGDLDNEKLFF
TGTGCTAGTGGGCCTATTGGTGGGGATCTGGACAATGAAAAACTGTTTTTT
>NA|TRBJ2-2|TRBV30|NA
CAWRKQNTGELFF
TGTGCCTGGAGAAAACAGAACACCGGGGAGCTGTTTTTT
>TRBD1|TRBJ1-2|TRBV7-2|few
CASSGSGQGDGYTF
TGTGCCAGCAGCGGATCGGGACAGGGCGATGGCTACACCTTC
>NA|TRBJ1-2|TRBV4-3|NA
CASSQDHKGNYGYTF
TGCGCCAGCAGCCAAGATCATAAGGGGAACTATGGCTACACCTTC
>NA|TRBJ1-2|TRBV9|few
CASSVLSGGDGYTF
TGTGCCAGCAGCGTATTATCGGGGGGCGATGGCTACACCTTC
>TRBD1|TRBJ1-1|TRBV5-4|once
CASSRQTGRTEAFF
TGTGCCAGCAGCCGTCAGACAGGGCGGACTGAAGCTTTCTTT
>NA|TRBJ1-2|TRBV11-2|NA
CASSLAGLNYGYTF
TGTGCCAGCAGCTTAGCAGGGCTTAACTATGGCTACACCTTC